Listed below are T cell receptor beta chains from one sample, sequenced in a study of cytomegalovirus exposure and HLA in healthy donors. Using immunoSEQ multiplex PCR, the repertoire was profiled, and TCRdb retains in-frame clones only, with some absent. The data hold around 69,000 clones, with over 95% observed a single time. The sequenced material came from PBMCs. These receptor sequences come from a young woman in good health and CMV-seropositive. Each CDR3 is given with its conserved first and last residue. The order of the fields is clone size, J gene, D gene, V gene, CDR3 DNA, CDR3 protein. The D gene is left open where the match is weak. The size of a clone is reported for some rows only, either as once, few or many, or as a class for expanded clones.

size: NA; J: TRBJ2-7; D: TRBD1; V: TRBV27; DNA: TGTGCCAGCAGTTTCGGGACAGGGCATCATTACGAGCAGTACTTC; CDR3: CASSFGTGHHYEQYF
size: NA; J: TRBJ2-1; D: TRBD1; V: TRBV29-1; DNA: TGCAGCGTCATCCCGGAACAGGGGGCCTCCTACAATGAGCAGTTCTTC; CDR3: CSVIPEQGASYNEQFF
size: NA; J: TRBJ2-5; D: NA; V: TRBV7-8; DNA: TGTGCCAGCAGTTTAGATCGGGGGGAGACCCAGTACTTC; CDR3: CASSLDRGETQYF
size: NA; J: TRBJ2-5; D: NA; V: TRBV29-1; DNA: TGCAGCGTTGGCATAAGAGGGCCCGAGGGGGAGCAGTACTTC; CDR3: CSVGIRGPEGEQYF
size: NA; J: TRBJ1-2; D: NA; V: TRBV30; DNA: TGTGCCTGGAGTGTACAAGTCTATGGCTACACCTTC; CDR3: CAWSVQVYGYTF
size: NA; J: TRBJ2-7; D: NA; V: TRBV7-6; DNA: TGTGCCAGCAGCTTAGCGGCAGACTCCTACGAGCAGTACTTC; CDR3: CASSLAADSYEQYF
size: NA; J: TRBJ2-1; D: TRBD2; V: TRBV2; DNA: TGTGCCAGCAGTGGGGGAGGGACTAGCTATGAGCAGTTCTTC; CDR3: CASSGGGTSYEQFF
size: NA; J: TRBJ2-3; D: NA; V: TRBV5-4; DNA: TGTGCCAGCAGCCTACCTCCCGGGCGAGGGGGAGCAGATACGCAGTATTTT; CDR3: CASSLPPGRGGADTQYF
size: NA; J: TRBJ2-1; D: TRBD1; V: TRBV7-3; DNA: TGTGCCAGCAGCCCGGGACAGGGTACCTACAATGAGCAGTTCTTC; CDR3: CASSPGQGTYNEQFF
size: NA; J: TRBJ1-1; D: NA; V: TRBV19; DNA: TGTGCCAGTAGTACCCGGGGCGGGGGGTTGAGAACTGAAGCTTTCTTT; CDR3: CASSTRGGGLRTEAFF
size: NA; J: TRBJ2-7; D: TRBD2; V: TRBV28; DNA: TGTGCCAGCAGTACCAGGACTAGCGGGAGGGCCACATACGAGCAGTACTTC; CDR3: CASSTRTSGRATYEQYF
size: NA; J: TRBJ2-7; D: TRBD2; V: TRBV6-1; DNA: TGTGCCAGCAGTGAAGAGACTAGCGGGAGTTGGGAGCAGTACTTC; CDR3: CASSEETSGSWEQYF
size: NA; J: TRBJ2-7; D: TRBD1; V: TRBV28; DNA: TGTGCCAGCAGTCCGCGACAGGGCCCCCAGTACGAGCAGTACTTC; CDR3: CASSPRQGPQYEQYF
size: NA; J: TRBJ2-7; D: TRBD2; V: TRBV6-1; DNA: TGTGCCAGCAGTGAAGGGGGACTAGCGGACTACGAGCAGTACTTC; CDR3: CASSEGGLADYEQYF
size: NA; J: TRBJ2-1; D: NA; V: TRBV7-8; DNA: TGTGCCAGCAGCTTTAGGGGAGGTTCCTCCTACAATGAGCAGTTCTTC; CDR3: CASSFRGGSSYNEQFF
size: NA; J: TRBJ1-2; D: NA; V: TRBV9; DNA: TGTGCCAGCAGCGTAGCTACCCAGGGAAGGGGTGGCTACACCTTC; CDR3: CASSVATQGRGGYTF
size: once; J: TRBJ2-7; D: TRBD1; V: TRBV4-3; DNA: TGCGCCAGCAGCCAAGTGCGGACAGGGGAAAGGATCTACGAGCAGTACTTC; CDR3: CASSQVRTGERIYEQYF
size: NA; J: TRBJ2-1; D: TRBD1; V: TRBV7-3; DNA: TGTGCCAGCAGCTTAGGGGGACAGGGGGACAATGAGCAGTTCTTC; CDR3: CASSLGGQGDNEQFF
size: NA; J: TRBJ2-7; D: TRBD1; V: TRBV13; DNA: TGTGCCAGCAGCTTAGGGAAGGACAGGGAGTACGAGCAGTACTTC; CDR3: CASSLGKDREYEQYF
size: NA; J: TRBJ2-3; D: TRBD1; V: TRBV28; DNA: TGTGCCAGCAGTGTAACAGGGGGCGCGGCAGATACGCAGTATTTT; CDR3: CASSVTGGAADTQYF
size: NA; J: TRBJ2-7; D: TRBD2; V: TRBV30; DNA: TGTGCCTGGAGTGTCCTAGCGGGGGCTACCTACGAGCAGTACTTC; CDR3: CAWSVLAGATYEQYF
size: NA; J: TRBJ2-7; D: NA; V: TRBV21-1; DNA: TGTGCCCAAAACTACAGGGGCTGCCCCTACGAGCAGTACTTC; CDR3: CAQNYRGCPYEQYF
size: NA; J: TRBJ2-1; D: TRBD2; V: TRBV7-2; DNA: TGTGCCAGCAGCCCCCAAGCGGGAGTTTCCTACAATGAGCAGTTCTTC; CDR3: CASSPQAGVSYNEQFF
size: NA; J: TRBJ2-1; D: TRBD2; V: TRBV29-1; DNA: TGCAGCGTTGAAGATCTAGCGGGTGTCTACAATGAGCAGTTCTTC; CDR3: CSVEDLAGVYNEQFF
size: NA; J: TRBJ2-7; D: TRBD2; V: TRBV9; DNA: TGTGCCAGCAGCGCCCTAGCGGGAGCTCCCGAGCAGTACTTC; CDR3: CASSALAGAPEQYF
size: NA; J: TRBJ2-2; D: TRBD1; V: TRBV5-6; DNA: TGTGCCAGCAGCTTTTTTGTGGGACAGATCTCGACCGGGGAGCTGTTTTTT; CDR3: CASSFFVGQISTGELFF
size: NA; J: TRBJ2-5; D: TRBD2; V: TRBV2; DNA: TGTGCCAGCACCCTACTAGCGGGAGGAATATTGTCAGAGACCCAGTACTTC; CDR3: CASTLLAGGILSETQYF
size: NA; J: TRBJ1-3; D: NA; V: TRBV6-5; DNA: TGTGCCAGCAGCCGGGACACTTCGGGAAACACCATATATTTT; CDR3: CASSRDTSGNTIYF
size: NA; J: TRBJ1-3; D: NA; V: TRBV11-2; DNA: TGTGCCAGCAGCCCCGTTACGGGTTCTGGAAACACCATATATTTT; CDR3: CASSPVTGSGNTIYF
size: NA; J: TRBJ2-2; D: TRBD2; V: TRBV4-3; DNA: TGCGCCAGCAGCCAGGGACTAAGTTTGGCCGGGGAGCTGTTTTTT; CDR3: CASSQGLSLAGELFF
size: NA; J: TRBJ1-1; D: NA; V: TRBV7-9; DNA: TGTGCCAGCAGCTTCGGACTGGCTGAAGCTTTCTTT; CDR3: CASSFGLAEAFF
size: once; J: TRBJ2-7; D: TRBD1; V: TRBV2; DNA: TGTGCCAGCAGTGAAGGCGGGACAGGGCTTTACGAGCAGTACTTC; CDR3: CASSEGGTGLYEQYF
size: NA; J: TRBJ2-1; D: TRBD2; V: TRBV6-1; DNA: TGTGCCAGCAAAGACAGGGTAGCGGGAGTCCGAGAGCAGTTCTTC; CDR3: CASKDRVAGVREQFF
size: NA; J: TRBJ1-2; D: NA; V: TRBV19; DNA: TGTGCCAGTAGCCATTCAGGGGACCTCGGTGGCTACACCTTC; CDR3: CASSHSGDLGGYTF
size: NA; J: TRBJ2-1; D: TRBD1; V: TRBV9; DNA: TGTGCCAGCTCATCAACAGGGGGCTGGGGGGAGCAGTTCTTC; CDR3: CASSSTGGWGEQFF
size: NA; J: TRBJ1-5; D: TRBD1; V: TRBV6-6; DNA: TGTGCCAGCAGGACAGGGTCGGGTCAGCCCCAGCATTTT; CDR3: CASRTGSGQPQHF
size: NA; J: TRBJ1-4; D: TRBD1; V: TRBV18; DNA: TGTGCCAGCTCCCTTAAAGGGCAGGGGGCGACTAATGAAAAACTGTTTTTT; CDR3: CASSLKGQGATNEKLFF
size: NA; J: TRBJ2-1; D: NA; V: TRBV5-4; DNA: TGTGCCAGCAGCTTCGGAACAGGGCGGGATGAGCAGTTCTTC; CDR3: CASSFGTGRDEQFF
size: once; J: TRBJ2-2; D: TRBD2; V: TRBV5-1; DNA: TGCGCCAGCAGCGGCGGACTAGCGGGACTCGCGAACACCGGGGAGCTGTTTTTT; CDR3: CASSGGLAGLANTGELFF
size: NA; J: TRBJ2-1; D: TRBD2; V: TRBV4-2; DNA: TGTGCCAGCAGCCCCTCTGGACTAGCGGGAGCACTGGAGCAGTTCTTC; CDR3: CASSPSGLAGALEQFF
size: NA; J: TRBJ1-1; D: TRBD1; V: TRBV7-2; DNA: TGTGCCAGCAGCGAATGGACAGGGTTTGATCCTGAAGCTTTCTTT; CDR3: CASSEWTGFDPEAFF
size: NA; J: TRBJ2-1; D: NA; V: TRBV6-1; DNA: TGTGCCAGCAGTGACATTTCGAGCGGCCCAAGGCTTGAGCAGTTCTTC; CDR3: CASSDISSGPRLEQFF
size: NA; J: TRBJ2-5; D: TRBD1; V: TRBV27; DNA: TGTGCCAGCGGGGACAGGGTGACGGGAAAGACCCAGTACTTC; CDR3: CASGDRVTGKTQYF
size: NA; J: TRBJ2-1; D: TRBD2; V: TRBV13; DNA: TGTGCCAGCAGCTTAAGGCTAGCGGGGGACAATGAGCAGTTCTTC; CDR3: CASSLRLAGDNEQFF
size: NA; J: TRBJ2-2; D: NA; V: TRBV7-9; DNA: TGTGCCAGCAGCGCGGGCCGTACCGGGGAGCTGTTTTTT; CDR3: CASSAGRTGELFF